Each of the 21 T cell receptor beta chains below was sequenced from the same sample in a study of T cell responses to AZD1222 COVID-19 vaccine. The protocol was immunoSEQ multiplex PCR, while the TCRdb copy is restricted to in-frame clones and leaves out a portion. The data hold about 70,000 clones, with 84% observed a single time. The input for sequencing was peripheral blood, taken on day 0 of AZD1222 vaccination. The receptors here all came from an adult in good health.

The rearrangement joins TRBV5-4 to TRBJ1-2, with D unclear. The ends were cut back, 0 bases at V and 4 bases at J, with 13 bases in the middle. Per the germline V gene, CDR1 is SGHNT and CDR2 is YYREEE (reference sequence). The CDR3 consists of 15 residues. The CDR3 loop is CASSLVARRSYGYTF. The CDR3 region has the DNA TGTGCCAGCAGCTTGGTAGCCAGGAGATCCTATGGCTACACCTTC.

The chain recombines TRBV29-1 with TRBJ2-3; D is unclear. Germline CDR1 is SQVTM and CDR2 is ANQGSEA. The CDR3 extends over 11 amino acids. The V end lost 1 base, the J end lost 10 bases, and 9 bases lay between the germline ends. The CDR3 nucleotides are TGCAGCGTTGAAGCTAGAACGGCGCAGTATTTT. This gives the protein CSVEARTAQYF.

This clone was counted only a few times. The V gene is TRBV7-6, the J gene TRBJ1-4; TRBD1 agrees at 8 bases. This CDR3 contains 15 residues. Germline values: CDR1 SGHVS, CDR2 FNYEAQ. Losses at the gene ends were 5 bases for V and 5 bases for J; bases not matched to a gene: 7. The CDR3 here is CASSLGQGRNEKLFF. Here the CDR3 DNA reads TGTGCCAGCAGCCTTGGACAGGGACGGAATGAAAAACTGTTTTTT.

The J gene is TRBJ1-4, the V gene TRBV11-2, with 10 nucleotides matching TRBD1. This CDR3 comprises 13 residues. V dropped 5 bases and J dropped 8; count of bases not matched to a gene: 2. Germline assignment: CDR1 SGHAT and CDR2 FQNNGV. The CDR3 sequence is CASSPDRGEKLFF. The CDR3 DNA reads TGTGCCAGCAGCCCGGACAGGGGGGAAAAACTGTTTTTT.

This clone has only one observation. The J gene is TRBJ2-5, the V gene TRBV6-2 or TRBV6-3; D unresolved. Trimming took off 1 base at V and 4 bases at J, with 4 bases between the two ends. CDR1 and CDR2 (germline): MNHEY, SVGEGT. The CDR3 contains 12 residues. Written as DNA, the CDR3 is TGTGCCAGCAGTTACTGGGGAGAGACCCAGTACTTC. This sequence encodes CASSYWGETQYF.

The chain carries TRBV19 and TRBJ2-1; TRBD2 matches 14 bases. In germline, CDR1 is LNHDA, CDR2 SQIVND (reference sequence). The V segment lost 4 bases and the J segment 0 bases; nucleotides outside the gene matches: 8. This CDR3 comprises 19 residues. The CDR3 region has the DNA TGTGCCAGTAGTAGACTGACTAGCGGGGGGGCCAGCTCCTACAATGAGCAGTTCTTC. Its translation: CASSRLTSGGASSYNEQFF.

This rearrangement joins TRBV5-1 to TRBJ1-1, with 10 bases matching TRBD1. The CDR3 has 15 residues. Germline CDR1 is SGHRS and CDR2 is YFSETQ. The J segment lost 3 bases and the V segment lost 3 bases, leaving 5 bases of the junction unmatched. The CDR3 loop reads CASSSVGQGHTEAFF. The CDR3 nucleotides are TGCGCCAGCAGCTCGGTGGGACAGGGGCACACTGAAGCTTTCTTT.

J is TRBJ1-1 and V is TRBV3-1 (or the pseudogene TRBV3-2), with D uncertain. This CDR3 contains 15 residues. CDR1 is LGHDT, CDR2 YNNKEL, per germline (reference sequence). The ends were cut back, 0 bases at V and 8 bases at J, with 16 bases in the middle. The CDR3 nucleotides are TGTGCCAGCAGCCAAGATCGAGCTGTGGGCGGCGAAGCTTTCTTT. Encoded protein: CASSQDRAVGGEAFF.

CDR3 sequence: CASSQFQGVDEKLFF. For the CDR3, the DNA is TGTGCCAGCAGCCAATTCCAGGGAGTGGATGAAAAACTGTTTTTT. The chain joins TRBV3-1 (or the pseudogene TRBV3-2) to TRBJ1-4, with D possibly TRBD1 on 5 matching bases. Germline CDR1 reads LGHDT; CDR2 reads YNNKEL (reference sequence). V lost 2 bases and J 6 bases, leaving 13 bases between the germline ends. There are 15 residues in the CDR3.

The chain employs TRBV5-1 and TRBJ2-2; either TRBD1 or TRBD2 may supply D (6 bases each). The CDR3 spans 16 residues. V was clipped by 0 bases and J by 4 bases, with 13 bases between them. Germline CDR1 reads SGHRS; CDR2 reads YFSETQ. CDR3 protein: CASSLAEGGGTGELFF. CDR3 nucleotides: TGCGCCAGCAGCTTGGCGGAGGGGGGCGGCACCGGGGAGCTGTTTTTT. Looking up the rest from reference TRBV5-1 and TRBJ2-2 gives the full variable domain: KAGVTQTPRYLIKTRGQQVTLSCSPISGHRSVSWYQQTPGQGLQFLFEYFSETQRNKGNFPGRFSGRQFSNSRSEMNVSTLELGDSALYLCASSLAEGGGTGELFFGEGSRLTVL.

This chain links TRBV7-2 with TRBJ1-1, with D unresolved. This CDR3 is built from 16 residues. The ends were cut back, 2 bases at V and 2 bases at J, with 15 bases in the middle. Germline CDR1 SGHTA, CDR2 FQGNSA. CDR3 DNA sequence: TGTGCCAGCAGCTTAAGGCTGGGCAGGATCAACACTGAAGCTTTCTTT. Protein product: CASSLRLGRINTEAFF.

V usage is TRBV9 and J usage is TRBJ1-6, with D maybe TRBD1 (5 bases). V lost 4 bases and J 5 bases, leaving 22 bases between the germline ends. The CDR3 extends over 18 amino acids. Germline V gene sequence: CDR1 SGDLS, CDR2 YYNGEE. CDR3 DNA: TGTGCCAGCAGCCGCATCGACGGCACAAGGGGCCATAATTCACCCCTCCACTTT. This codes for CASSRIDGTRGHNSPLHF. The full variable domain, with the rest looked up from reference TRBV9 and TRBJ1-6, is DSGVTQTPKHLITATGQRVTLRCSPRSGDLSVYWYQQSLDQGLQFLIQYYNGEERAKGNILERFSAQQFPDLHSELNLSSLELGDSALYFCASSRIDGTRGHNSPLHFGNGTRLTVT.

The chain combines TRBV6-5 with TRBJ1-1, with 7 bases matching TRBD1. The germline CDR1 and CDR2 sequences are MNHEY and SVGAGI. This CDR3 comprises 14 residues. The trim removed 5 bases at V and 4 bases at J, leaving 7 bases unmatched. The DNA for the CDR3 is TGTGCCAGCAGTAACCAGGGGGGGTCCACTGAAGCTTTCTTT. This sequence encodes CASSNQGGSTEAFF.

CDR3 in DNA: TGTGCCAGCAGCTTACAGGGGGGCGACACTGAAGCTTTCTTT. It is translated as CASSLQGGDTEAFF. This chain connects TRBV7-2 to TRBJ1-1; 7 bases fit TRBD1. The CDR3 is made up of 14 amino acids. CDR1 and CDR2 from the germline V gene are SGHTA and FQGNSA. V trimming: 2 bases; J trimming: 3 bases; junction bases outside the gene matches: 3.

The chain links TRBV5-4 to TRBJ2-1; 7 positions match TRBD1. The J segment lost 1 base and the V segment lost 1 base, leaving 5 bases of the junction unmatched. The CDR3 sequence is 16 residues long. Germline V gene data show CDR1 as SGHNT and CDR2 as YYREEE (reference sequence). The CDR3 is CASSLPQGVSYNEQFF. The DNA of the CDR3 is TGTGCCAGCAGCTTGCCGCAGGGGGTTTCCTACAATGAGCAGTTCTTC.

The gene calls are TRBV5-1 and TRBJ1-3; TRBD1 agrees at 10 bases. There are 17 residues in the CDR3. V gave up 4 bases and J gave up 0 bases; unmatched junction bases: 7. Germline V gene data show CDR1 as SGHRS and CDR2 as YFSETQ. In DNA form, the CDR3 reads TGCGCCAGCAGCCCAGAGACAGGGGGCGGCTCTGGAAACACCATATATTTT. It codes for CASSPETGGGSGNTIYF.

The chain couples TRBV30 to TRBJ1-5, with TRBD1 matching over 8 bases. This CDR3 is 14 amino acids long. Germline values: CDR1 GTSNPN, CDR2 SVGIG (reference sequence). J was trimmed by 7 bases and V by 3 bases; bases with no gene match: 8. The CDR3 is CAWSTDRGAQPQHF. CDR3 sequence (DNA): TGTGCCTGGAGCACCGACAGGGGCGCACAGCCCCAGCATTTT. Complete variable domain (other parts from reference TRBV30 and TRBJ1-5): SQTIHQWPATLVQPVGSPLSLECTVEGTSNPNLYWYRQAAGRGLQLLFYSVGIGQISSEVPQNLSASRPQDRQFILSSKKLLLSDSGFYLCAWSTDRGAQPQHFGDGTRLSIL.

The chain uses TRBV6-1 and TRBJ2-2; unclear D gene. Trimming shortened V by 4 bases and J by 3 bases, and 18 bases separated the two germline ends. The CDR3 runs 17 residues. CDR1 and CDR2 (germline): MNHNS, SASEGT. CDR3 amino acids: CASSGPPEAVHTGELFF. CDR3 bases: TGTGCCAGCAGTGGCCCACCCGAGGCAGTCCACACCGGGGAGCTGTTTTTT.

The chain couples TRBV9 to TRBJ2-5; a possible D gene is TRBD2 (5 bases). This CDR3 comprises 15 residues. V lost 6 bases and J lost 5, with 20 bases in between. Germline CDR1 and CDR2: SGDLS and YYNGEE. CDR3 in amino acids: CASTHGLLSSETQYF. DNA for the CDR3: TGTGCCAGCACCCATGGACTGTTGTCTTCGGAGACCCAGTACTTC.

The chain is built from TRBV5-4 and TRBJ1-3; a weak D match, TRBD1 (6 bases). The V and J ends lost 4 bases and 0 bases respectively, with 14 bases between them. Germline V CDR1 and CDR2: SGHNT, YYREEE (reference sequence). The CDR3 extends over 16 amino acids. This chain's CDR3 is CASSPGHRSSGNTIYF. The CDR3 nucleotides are TGTGCCAGCAGCCCGGGACACCGGAGCTCTGGAAACACCATATATTTT.

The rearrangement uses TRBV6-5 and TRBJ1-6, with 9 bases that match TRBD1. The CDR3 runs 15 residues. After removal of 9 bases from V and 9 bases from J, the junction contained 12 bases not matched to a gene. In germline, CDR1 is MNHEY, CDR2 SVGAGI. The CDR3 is CASTYTGGHSSPLHF. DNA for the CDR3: TGTGCCAGTACCTACACAGGGGGCCATAGTTCACCCCTCCACTTT.